This is a list of T cell receptor beta chains from one sample in a study of blood T cell repertoires in COVID-19. Sequencing was performed with immunoSEQ multiplex PCR; in TCRdb, only in-frame clones are kept and a portion is missing. Of tens of thousands of clones detected, 88% appear once; the ten largest clones hold around 20%. The sequencing input was peripheral blood. The receptors shown here come from a human donor in a cohort sampled during active COVID-19. Each CDR3 is given with its conserved first and last residue. The order of the fields is D gene, J gene, V gene, CDR3 protein, CDR3 DNA. The D gene is left open where the match is weak.

>TRBD1|TRBJ1-4|TRBV19
CASRSGTENEKLFF
TGTGCCAGTAGGTCCGGGACAGAAAATGAAAAACTGTTTTTT
>TRBD1|TRBJ1-5|TRBV19
CATQKGRDRGQPQHF
TGTGCCACCCAGAAGGGTCGGGACAGGGGCCAGCCCCAGCATTTT
>TRBD2|TRBJ2-7|TRBV3-1/TRBV3-2
CASSQGTRSDEQYF
TGTGCCAGCAGCCAAGGGACTAGATCCGACGAGCAGTACTTC
>TRBD1|TRBJ2-7|TRBV9
CASSARDRGNEQYF
TGTGCCAGCAGCGCCCGGGACAGGGGGAACGAGCAGTACTTC
>TRBD1|TRBJ2-7|TRBV12-5
CASGGQGALYEQYF
TGTGCTAGTGGAGGACAGGGGGCTCTGTACGAGCAGTACTTC
>TRBD2|TRBJ2-3|TRBV4-1
CASSQGPPSGGTDTQYF
TGCGCCAGCAGCCAAGGCCCCCCTAGCGGGGGCACAGATACGCAGTATTTT
>-|TRBJ1-1|TRBV5-1
CASSLGSAVAEAFF
TGCGCCAGCAGCTTAGGCAGCGCTGTCGCTGAAGCTTTCTTT
>TRBD1|TRBJ2-3|TRBV10-3
CAIRDQGARTDTQYF
TGTGCCATCAGGGACCAGGGGGCCCGCACAGATACGCAGTATTTT
>TRBD1|TRBJ1-5|TRBV10-2
CASSVEDRVQPQHF
TGCGCCAGCAGTGTCGAGGACAGGGTGCAGCCCCAGCATTTT
>-|TRBJ2-3|TRBV5-1
CASRGPGTTDTQYF
TGCGCCAGCAGGGGGCCCGGAACCACAGATACGCAGTATTTT
>TRBD1|TRBJ1-6|TRBV9
CASSGTGISPLHF
TGTGCCAGCAGCGGGACAGGGATCTCACCCCTCCACTTT
>TRBD1|TRBJ2-1|TRBV5-6
CASSGQGQAGNEQFF
TGTGCCAGCAGCGGACAGGGTCAGGCTGGCAATGAGCAGTTCTTC
>-|TRBJ2-5|TRBV6-5
CASGWTNLQETQYF
TGTGCCAGCGGTTGGACTAACCTCCAAGAGACCCAGTACTTC
>-|TRBJ2-7|TRBV14
CASSLAPGAYEQYF
TGTGCCAGCAGCCTAGCTCCGGGGGCCTACGAGCAGTACTTC
>TRBD1|TRBJ1-5|TRBV28
CASRTGGAYQPQHF
TGTGCCAGCAGGACAGGGGGCGCGTACCAGCCCCAGCATTTT
>TRBD1|TRBJ2-1|TRBV28
CASSPRGTGSYEQFF
TGTGCCAGCAGTCCACGAGGGACAGGGTCCTATGAGCAGTTCTTC
>-|TRBJ2-3|TRBV27
CASSFAGSTDTQYF
TGTGCCAGCAGTTTCGCGGGGAGCACAGATACGCAGTATTTT
>-|TRBJ1-5|TRBV18
CASSPGAGNQPQHF
TGTGCCAGCTCACCGGGGGCCGGGAATCAGCCCCAGCATTTT
>-|TRBJ2-4|TRBV3-1/TRBV3-2
CASSRDPKGGQYF
TGTGCCAGCAGCCGAGACCCCAAAGGGGGACAGTACTTC
>-|TRBJ1-5|TRBV5-5
CASSLLTLGNQPQHF
TGTGCCAGCAGCTTGCTAACCTTGGGCAATCAGCCCCAGCATTTT
>-|TRBJ1-5|TRBV11-2
CASSLVGGRNQPQHF
TGTGCCAGCAGCTTAGTCGGGGGACGAAATCAGCCCCAGCATTTT
>-|TRBJ1-6|TRBV6-5
CASRHRQNSPLHF
TGTGCCAGCAGACACCGACAGAATTCACCCCTCCACTTT